The next 25 T cell receptor beta chains were all read from a single sample in a study of beta chain features in type 1 diabetes. General study results and limits: Shorter TCRB CDR3s, moderately but significantly so, were found in Type 1 diabetes patients in all four CD4+ subsets.

Antigens for these TCRs are unknown. Expressed TCRB transcripts were sequenced after all isolated RNA was converted to cDNA. The table came from immunoSEQ multiplex PCR; TCRdb's copy has only in-frame clones and leaves some out. The repertoire includes 150,000 to 200,000 clones, roughly 60% of them detected once, and 0.08% to 0.1% sits in the top ten. The sample consisted of naive CD4+ T cells from blood. All receptors come from a man younger than 40 with type 1 diabetes.

The chain employs TRBV5-1 and TRBJ2-7; D is tentatively TRBD1 or TRBD2 (5 bases each). The CDR3 has 15 amino acids. V lost 0 bases to trimming and J lost 3 bases, with 13 bases between them. Looked up from germline, CDR1 is SGHRS and CDR2 is YFSETQ. This CDR3 is CASSLAEGIGYEQYF. The CDR3 nucleotides are TGCGCCAGCAGCTTGGCCGAGGGGATCGGCTACGAGCAGTACTTC.

This clone was counted between two and nine times. This chain uses TRBV29-1 with TRBJ1-5, with TRBD1 matching over 7 bases. J lost 2 bases, V lost 4 bases, and 2 bases had no gene match. CDR1 and CDR2 (germline): SQVTM, ANQGSEA. CDR3 length: 13 residues. This CDR3 reads CSVVDRGNQPQHF. DNA for the CDR3: TGCAGCGTTGTCGACAGGGGCAATCAGCCCCAGCATTTT.

The chain carries TRBV9 and TRBJ2-1; 9 bases agree with TRBD2. This CDR3 spans 18 amino acids. After removal of 0 bases from V and 8 bases from J, the junction contained 15 bases not matched to a gene. The germline CDR1 and CDR2 sequences are SGDLS and YYNGEE. The CDR3 loop is CASSVAPGGSGGEDEQFF. CDR3 DNA: TGTGCCAGCAGCGTAGCCCCTGGAGGTAGCGGGGGCGAAGATGAGCAGTTCTTC.

The V gene is TRBV7-9, the J gene TRBJ2-5, with D hard to call. Trimming removed 8 bases from V and 5 bases from J, with 18 bases in between. Germline CDR1 reads SEHNR; CDR2 reads FQNEAQ (reference sequence). CDR3 length equals 14 residues. The CDR3 DNA sequence: TGTGCCAGCTCCCCCTCTGCAGGCGTTGAGACCCAGTACTTC. Amino acid sequence: CASSPSAGVETQYF.

V gene TRBV6-5 combines with J gene TRBJ2-3, with 14 bases identical to TRBD2. This CDR3 contains 14 residues. Looked up from germline, CDR1 is MNHEY and CDR2 is SVGAGI. V lost 6 bases to trimming and J lost 10 bases; unmatched junction nucleotides: 6. The CDR3: CASSSGLAGVSQYF. In DNA, the CDR3 is TGTGCCAGCAGCTCGGGACTAGCGGGGGTATCGCAGTATTTT.

This clone showed up just a few times. The chain combines TRBV9 with TRBJ1-3; D is uncertain. V lost 1 base to trimming and J lost 0 bases, with 5 bases between them. The CDR3 is made up of 14 amino acids. In germline, CDR1 is SGDLS, CDR2 YYNGEE. DNA of the CDR3: TGTGCCAGCAGCGTATCAATCTCTGGAAACACCATATATTTT. Amino acid sequence: CASSVSISGNTIYF.

This clone came up a few times. V gene TRBV6-5 combines with J gene TRBJ2-4, with D tentatively TRBD1 (5 bases). This CDR3 contains 14 residues. With 5 bases removed from V and 10 bases from J, the gap between germline ends came to 18 bases. Germline V lookup: CDR1 MNHEY, CDR2 SVGAGI. The CDR3 region is CASSPRARKTIQYF. The CDR3 nucleotides read TGTGCCAGCAGTCCCAGGGCTCGCAAGACTATTCAGTACTTC.

The chain uses TRBV30 and TRBJ2-7; 7 bases map to TRBD2. The germline V gene encodes CDR1 GTSNPN and CDR2 SVGIG (reference sequence). The V gene end was trimmed by 0 bases and the J gene end by 2 bases; junction bases not matched to a gene: 4. The CDR3 sequence is 14 residues long. The CDR3: CAWSVGAGPYEQYF. The CDR3 DNA reads TGTGCCTGGAGTGTAGGAGCGGGACCCTACGAGCAGTACTTC. The full variable domain, completed using reference TRBV30 and TRBJ2-7, is SQTIHQWPATLVQPVGSPLSLECTVEGTSNPNLYWYRQAAGRGLQLLFYSVGIGQISSEVPQNLSASRPQDRQFILSSKKLLLSDSGFYLCAWSVGAGPYEQYFGPGTRLTVT.

The rearrangement uses TRBV27 and TRBJ1-2, with D maybe TRBD1 (5 bases). Trimming left V 5 bases short and J 3 bases short, with 10 bases between. This CDR3 has 13 amino acids. Germline lookup yields CDR1 MNHEY and CDR2 SMNVEV (reference sequence). CDR3: CASSPDRYYGYTF. The CDR3 bases are TGTGCCAGCAGTCCTGACAGATACTATGGCTACACCTTC.

The chain has TRBV29-1 and TRBJ2-1; 12 positions match TRBD2. The CDR3 length is 13 residues. Germline-derived CDR1 and CDR2 are SQVTM and ANQGSEA. Trimming took 7 bases from V and 7 from J; bases not matched to a gene: 5. CDR3 in amino acids: CSALAGGFNEQFF. The CDR3 DNA reads TGCAGCGCCCTAGCGGGGGGGTTTAATGAGCAGTTCTTC.

This clone has only one observation. This chain connects TRBV10-3 to TRBJ2-7; D call uncertain. Germline CDR1 and CDR2: ENHRY and SYGVKD. V was clipped by 2 bases and J by 6 bases, with 5 bases between them. CDR3 size: 11 residues. CDR3: CAISERGEQYF. As DNA, the CDR3 is TGTGCCATCAGTGAGAGAGGCGAGCAGTACTTC.

The chain employs TRBV18 and TRBJ1-6; TRBD1 might be the D (5 bases). The CDR3 has 15 residues. Germline V CDR1 and CDR2: KGHSH, LQKENI. Between the trimmed V and J ends, which lost 2 bases and 4 bases, there was a span of 9 bases. The CDR3 nucleotides read TGTGCCAGCTCACCAACAGGCCGTTATAATTCACCCCTCCACTTT. Protein sequence: CASSPTGRYNSPLHF.

This chain uses TRBV7-2 with TRBJ1-2; 7 bases are shared with TRBD1. CDR1 and CDR2 from the germline V gene are SGHTA and FQGNSA. CDR3 length: 15 amino acids. J lost 8 bases, V lost 3 bases, and 12 bases had no gene match. CDR3 DNA sequence: TGTGCCAGCAGCTTGTGGACAGGTCCAGATACGGGCTACACCTTC. Protein product: CASSLWTGPDTGYTF.

V usage is TRBV5-1 and J usage is TRBJ2-7; possibly TRBD2 for D (6 bases). Per the germline V gene, CDR1 is SGHRS and CDR2 is YFSETQ. The ends were cut back, 2 bases at V and 2 bases at J, with 14 bases in the middle. The CDR3 is 15 residues long. The CDR3 sequence: CASSFMGGTTYEQYF. As DNA, the CDR3 is TGCGCCAGCAGCTTCATGGGGGGTACGACCTACGAGCAGTACTTC. Using reference TRBV5-1 and TRBJ2-7 for the parts outside the CDR3, the full variable domain is KAGVTQTPRYLIKTRGQQVTLSCSPISGHRSVSWYQQTPGQGLQFLFEYFSETQRNKGNFPGRFSGRQFSNSRSEMNVSTLELGDSALYLCASSFMGGTTYEQYFGPGTRLTVT.

The chain joins TRBV14 to TRBJ2-3; D possibly corresponds to TRBD2 (5 bases). The CDR3 sequence is 13 residues long. V lost 4 bases, J lost 6 bases, and 11 bases lay in between. Germline lookup yields CDR1 SGHDN and CDR2 FVKESK. The CDR3: CASSPNGGDTQYF. DNA of the CDR3: TGTGCCAGCAGCCCAAATGGCGGGGATACGCAGTATTTT.

V usage is TRBV4-3 and J usage is TRBJ2-3, with a weak D call TRBD2 (6 bases). The length of the CDR3 is 15 residues. Trimming removed 0 bases at V and 5 bases at J, with 12 bases between. In germline, CDR1 is LGHNA, CDR2 YSLEER. The CDR3, as DNA: TGCGCCAGCAGCCAAGATACTAGCTTTGGAGATACGCAGTATTTT. Its protein is CASSQDTSFGDTQYF.

J is TRBJ2-7 and V is TRBV5-6; TRBD1 aligns across 8 bases. The CDR3 loop spans 16 amino acids. Germline CDR1 SGHDT, CDR2 YYEEEE. V was pared by 5 bases and J by 6 bases, with 16 bases of the junction left unmatched. CDR3 sequence: CASRLTLTGVDGEQYF. The CDR3, as DNA: TGTGCCAGCAGATTGACGTTGACAGGGGTCGATGGCGAGCAGTACTTC.

A few counts support this clone. The chain carries TRBV6-5 and TRBJ2-5; TRBD1 aligns across 10 bases. The V gene end was trimmed by 2 bases and the J gene end by 1 base; junction bases not matched to a gene: 1. The germline V gene has CDR1 MNHEY and CDR2 SVGAGI. There are 15 residues in the CDR3. The CDR3 reads CASSYRDRGQETQYF. DNA of the CDR3: TGTGCCAGCAGTTACAGGGACAGGGGCCAAGAGACCCAGTACTTC.

The chain is built from TRBV30 and TRBJ2-1, with 7 nucleotides matching TRBD1. From germline, CDR1 is GTSNPN and CDR2 SVGIG (reference sequence). CDR3 length equals 15 residues. Losses at the gene ends were 4 bases for V and 0 bases for J; bases not matched to a gene: 6. CDR3 sequence (DNA): TGTGCCTGGACCAAGACAGGGAGCTCCTACAATGAGCAGTTCTTC. Encoded protein: CAWTKTGSSYNEQFF.

The genes are TRBV29-1 and TRBJ1-5; possible D gene TRBD1, 5 bases. Trimming pared 7 bases from V and 4 bases from J, leaving 11 bases between. The CDR3 has 12 amino acids. Germline V gene lookup returns CDR1 SQVTM and CDR2 ANQGSEA. The DNA for the CDR3 is TGCAGCGCTTCAGACAGAAATCAGCCCCAGCATTTT. Protein sequence: CSASDRNQPQHF.

This rearrangement joins TRBV25-1 to TRBJ2-7, with 11 nucleotides matching TRBD2. In germline, CDR1 is MGHDK, CDR2 SYGVNS. V lost 4 bases and J lost 9; bases outside the gene matches: 14. This CDR3 has 16 residues. CDR3 in amino acids: CASSATTSGGDRGQYF. The CDR3 nucleotides read TGTGCCAGCAGTGCCACCACTAGCGGGGGTGATCGCGGGCAGTACTTC.

This rearrangement joins TRBV20-1 to TRBJ2-5; D call uncertain. The germline V and J ends were trimmed by 8 bases and 2 bases, with 6 bases remaining between them. The CDR3 length is 10 residues. The germline V gene encodes CDR1 DFQATT and CDR2 SNEGSKA (reference sequence). Written as DNA, the CDR3 is TGCAGTCTACAACAAGAGACCCAGTACTTC. The encoded protein is CSLQQETQYF.

This chain joins TRBV2 and TRBJ1-5, with a weak D call TRBD1 (5 bases). The CDR3 is made up of 14 amino acids. From germline, CDR1 is SNHLY and CDR2 FYNNEI. Trimming removed 4 bases from V and 0 bases from J, with 7 bases in between. The CDR3 DNA is TGTGCCAGCAGTGTACAGGTTAGCAATCAGCCCCAGCATTTT. Protein product: CASSVQVSNQPQHF. Full variable domain (remainder filled in from reference TRBV2 and TRBJ1-5): EPEVTQTPSHQVTQMGQEVILRCVPISNHLYFYWYRQILGQKVEFLVSFYNNEISEKSEIFDDQFSVERPDGSNFTLKIRSTKLEDSAMYFCASSVQVSNQPQHFGDGTRLSIL.

The chain combines TRBV6-5 with TRBJ2-1, with TRBD1 identical over 9 bases. This CDR3 contains 15 residues. The V segment lost 6 bases and the J segment 12 bases; nucleotides outside the gene matches: 15. Germline-derived CDR1 and CDR2 are MNHEY and SVGAGI. This CDR3 reads CASSPGTGNNNRQFF. In DNA form, the CDR3 reads TGTGCCAGCAGCCCCGGGACAGGGAACAATAACCGGCAGTTCTTC.

V gene TRBV11-2 combines with J gene TRBJ2-3; 8 bases are shared with TRBD2. The germline V gene encodes CDR1 SGHAT and CDR2 FQNNGV. The CDR3 contains 16 residues. After removal of 1 base from V and 6 bases from J, the junction contained 9 bases not matched to a gene. The CDR3, as DNA: TGTGCCAGCAGCTTAGGACTAGCGTACGGGGTGGATACGCAGTATTTT. Its protein is CASSLGLAYGVDTQYF. Looking up the rest from reference TRBV11-2 and TRBJ2-3 gives the full variable domain: EAGVAQSPRYKIIEKRQSVAFWCNPISGHATLYWYQQILGQGPKLLIQFQNNGVVDDSQLPKDRFSAERLKGVDSTLKIQPAKLEDSAVYLCASSLGLAYGVDTQYFGPGTRLTVL.